A selection of T cell receptor beta chains follows, all from one sample in a study of patients and donors after allogeneic stem cell transplantation. TCRdb called the RT-PCR reads again in MiXCR, with one record for every CDR3 protein. Counted here are approximately 150,000 distinct CDR3 sequences, 30% occurring once; the ten biggest clones make up less than 3.5%. The sample consisted of blood, either unsorted or a sorted T cell fraction (not recorded which). The source of these receptors is a human donor who was either an allogeneic HSCT recipient or a stem cell or donor lymphocyte infusion donor (not recorded which). It is not recorded whose cells these are; they may come from a transplant donor. Each CDR3 is given with its conserved first and last residue. Fields, in order: D gene, clone size, J gene, V gene, CDR3 protein, CDR3 DNA. A D gene is named only where the DNA matches it firmly. Expanded clones get a size class; other rows say once, few or many, or leave the size out.

D gene: TRBD2
clone size: few
J gene: TRBJ2-1
V gene: TRBV10-3
CDR3 protein: CAISESGLAYEQFF
CDR3 DNA: TGTGCCATCAGTGAGTCGGGACTAGCGTATGAGCAGTTCTTC

D gene: TRBD1
clone size: few
J gene: TRBJ1-5
V gene: TRBV7-9
CDR3 protein: CASSDGTGYNQPQHF
CDR3 DNA: TGTGCCAGCAGCGACGGGACAGGATACAATCAGCCCCAGCATTTT

D gene: -
clone size: -
J gene: TRBJ1-5
V gene: TRBV6-2/TRBV6-3
CDR3 protein: CASSSWRSNQPQHF
CDR3 DNA: TGTGCCAGCAGTTCGTGGAGGTCCAATCAGCCCCAGCATTTT

D gene: -
clone size: -
J gene: TRBJ1-4
V gene: TRBV29-1
CDR3 protein: CSGLGATNEKLFF
CDR3 DNA: TGCAGTGGGTTAGGGGCAACTAATGAAAAACTGTTTTTT

D gene: -
clone size: -
J gene: TRBJ1-3
V gene: TRBV29-1
CDR3 protein: CSVETGRNTIYF
CDR3 DNA: TGCAGCGTTGAAACAGGGAGAAACACCATATATTTT

D gene: TRBD2
clone size: -
J gene: TRBJ2-7
V gene: TRBV27
CDR3 protein: CASSPGTSGTYEQYF
CDR3 DNA: TGTGCCAGCAGTCCCGGGACTAGCGGGACCTACGAGCAGTACTTC

D gene: TRBD1
clone size: few
J gene: TRBJ1-5
V gene: TRBV4-1
CDR3 protein: CASSQGQGGRQPQHF
CDR3 DNA: TGCGCCAGCAGCCAGGGACAGGGAGGTAGGCAGCCCCAGCATTTT

D gene: -
clone size: few
J gene: TRBJ1-6
V gene: TRBV28
CDR3 protein: CASSLGGPRFNSPLHF
CDR3 DNA: TGTGCCAGCAGTTTAGGGGGCCCAAGATTTAATTCACCCCTCCACTTT

D gene: -
clone size: few
J gene: TRBJ1-6
V gene: TRBV13
CDR3 protein: CASRKWGNRALHF
CDR3 DNA: TGTGCCAGCAGGAAATGGGGTAATCGAGCCCTCCACTTT

D gene: -
clone size: -
J gene: TRBJ1-2
V gene: TRBV10-3
CDR3 protein: CAIEPPGTSGCTF
CDR3 DNA: TGTGCCATCGAACCCCCCGGGACCAGCGGCTGCACCTTC

D gene: -
clone size: few
J gene: TRBJ2-1
V gene: TRBV20-1
CDR3 protein: CSAFRDFSYNEQFF
CDR3 DNA: TGCAGTGCTTTCCGGGACTTCTCCTACAATGAGCAGTTCTTC

D gene: -
clone size: -
J gene: TRBJ2-1
V gene: TRBV9
CDR3 protein: CASSSWGGPRRNNEQFF
CDR3 DNA: TGTGCCAGCAGCTCGTGGGGGGGGCCACGACGGAACAATGAGCAGTTCTTC

D gene: -
clone size: once
J gene: TRBJ2-5
V gene: TRBV6-5
CDR3 protein: CASSYSRAVQETQYF
CDR3 DNA: TGTGCCAGCAGTTACTCGAGGGCAGTCCAAGAGACCCAGTACTTC

D gene: -
clone size: -
J gene: TRBJ2-7
V gene: TRBV24-1
CDR3 protein: CATSSLGGEQYF
CDR3 DNA: TGTGCCACCAGCAGTTTGGGCGGCGAGCAGTACTTC

D gene: TRBD2
clone size: -
J gene: TRBJ2-1
V gene: TRBV20-1
CDR3 protein: CSETSGSSNEQFF
CDR3 DNA: TGCAGTGAGACTAGCGGGAGCTCCAATGAGCAGTTCTTC

D gene: -
clone size: -
J gene: TRBJ2-7
V gene: TRBV7-9
CDR3 protein: CASSSTAPYEQYF
CDR3 DNA: TGTGCCAGCAGCTCGACAGCTCCCTACGAGCAGTACTTC

D gene: -
clone size: once
J gene: TRBJ1-3
V gene: TRBV12-5
CDR3 protein: CASGDDQFSSGNTIYF
CDR3 DNA: TGTGCTAGTGGAGACGACCAATTCAGCTCTGGAAACACCATATATTTT

D gene: -
clone size: -
J gene: TRBJ2-5
V gene: TRBV12-3/TRBV12-4
CDR3 protein: CASSAPGSVQETQYF
CDR3 DNA: TGTGCCAGCAGTGCCCCAGGGAGTGTGCAAGAGACCCAGTACTTC

D gene: TRBD2
clone size: -
J gene: TRBJ2-5
V gene: TRBV28
CDR3 protein: CASSLPLTSDLETQYF
CDR3 DNA: TGTGCCAGCAGTCTCCCCCTCACTAGCGACTTGGAGACCCAGTACTTC

D gene: -
clone size: many
J gene: TRBJ1-5
V gene: TRBV12-3/TRBV12-4
CDR3 protein: CASSPRLGYQPQHF
CDR3 DNA: TGTGCCAGCAGCCCAAGGTTGGGCTATCAGCCCCAGCATTTT

D gene: TRBD2
clone size: -
J gene: TRBJ2-1
V gene: TRBV6-2/TRBV6-3
CDR3 protein: CASSRTSGDYNEQFF
CDR3 DNA: TGTGCCAGCAGTCGGACTAGCGGCGACTACAATGAGCAGTTCTTC

D gene: -
clone size: few
J gene: TRBJ1-2
V gene: TRBV5-5
CDR3 protein: CASTLRAPGRGYGYTF
CDR3 DNA: TGTGCCAGCACACTCAGGGCCCCAGGCAGGGGCTATGGCTACACCTTC

D gene: -
clone size: -
J gene: TRBJ2-4
V gene: TRBV7-2
CDR3 protein: CASSFDRVSSKNIQYF
CDR3 DNA: TGTGCCAGCAGCTTTGATCGAGTATCATCCAAAAACATTCAGTACTTC

D gene: TRBD1
clone size: few
J gene: TRBJ2-3
V gene: TRBV6-6
CDR3 protein: CASTPGGGSDTQYF
CDR3 DNA: TGTGCCAGCACCCCAGGGGGCGGGTCGGATACGCAGTATTTT

D gene: TRBD1
clone size: -
J gene: TRBJ2-1
V gene: TRBV4-2
CDR3 protein: CASSQVDRATEQFF
CDR3 DNA: TGTGCCAGCAGCCAAGTAGACAGGGCTACTGAGCAGTTCTTC

D gene: -
clone size: few
J gene: TRBJ2-3
V gene: TRBV4-3
CDR3 protein: CASSHQGMGTDTQYF
CDR3 DNA: TGCGCCAGCAGCCACCAGGGAATGGGGACAGATACGCAGTATTTT

D gene: TRBD2
clone size: -
J gene: TRBJ2-1
V gene: TRBV7-8
CDR3 protein: CASSFRPGLPYQFF
CDR3 DNA: TGTGCCAGCAGCTTTAGGCCGGGACTACCGTATCAGTTCTTC

D gene: TRBD2
clone size: -
J gene: TRBJ2-3
V gene: TRBV11-3
CDR3 protein: CASSVSGGWTDTQYF
CDR3 DNA: TGTGCCAGCAGCGTTAGCGGGGGATGGACAGATACGCAGTATTTT

D gene: -
clone size: few
J gene: TRBJ1-5
V gene: TRBV6-2/TRBV6-3
CDR3 protein: CASSQRINQPQHF
CDR3 DNA: TGTGCCAGCAGTCAGAGGATCAATCAGCCCCAGCATTTT

D gene: -
clone size: many
J gene: TRBJ2-3
V gene: TRBV7-2
CDR3 protein: CASSLGQVTDTQYF
CDR3 DNA: TGTGCCAGCAGCCTGGGACAAGTCACAGATACGCAGTATTTT

D gene: -
clone size: -
J gene: TRBJ1-1
V gene: TRBV28
CDR3 protein: CASRGEEAFF
CDR3 DNA: TGTGCCAGCAGGGGGGAGGAAGCTTTCTTT

D gene: -
clone size: -
J gene: TRBJ2-7
V gene: TRBV20-1
CDR3 protein: CSARGGFAYEQYF
CDR3 DNA: TGCAGTGCTAGAGGAGGGTTTGCCTACGAGCAGTACTTC

D gene: -
clone size: -
J gene: TRBJ1-1
V gene: TRBV20-1
CDR3 protein: CSARHRVNTEAFF
CDR3 DNA: TGCAGTGCTAGGCACAGGGTGAACACTGAAGCTTTCTTT

D gene: -
clone size: few
J gene: TRBJ2-1
V gene: TRBV20-1
CDR3 protein: CSAPRSSSYNEQFF
CDR3 DNA: TGCAGTGCACCGCGTAGCAGCTCCTACAATGAGCAGTTCTTC

D gene: -
clone size: few
J gene: TRBJ2-7
V gene: TRBV29-1
CDR3 protein: CSVVGQGYEQYF
CDR3 DNA: TGCAGCGTTGTAGGTCAGGGATACGAGCAGTACTTC

D gene: TRBD1
clone size: -
J gene: TRBJ2-1
V gene: TRBV10-3
CDR3 protein: CAISPGTGYNEQFF
CDR3 DNA: TGTGCCATCAGTCCCGGGACAGGGTACAATGAGCAGTTCTTC

D gene: TRBD1
clone size: -
J gene: TRBJ1-4
V gene: TRBV29-1
CDR3 protein: CSEDEGALFFTTNEKLFF
CDR3 DNA: TGCAGCGAGGATGAGGGGGCTCTTTTCTTTACAACTAATGAAAAACTGTTTTTT

D gene: -
clone size: few
J gene: TRBJ1-2
V gene: TRBV4-3
CDR3 protein: CASSQVLDRAGYGYTF
CDR3 DNA: TGCGCCAGCAGCCAAGTCCTAGACCGGGCGGGGTATGGCTACACCTTC

D gene: -
clone size: many
J gene: TRBJ1-2
V gene: TRBV6-2/TRBV6-3
CDR3 protein: CASSRGDGYTF
CDR3 DNA: TGTGCCAGCAGCCGAGGGGACGGCTACACCTTC

D gene: -
clone size: -
J gene: TRBJ2-4
V gene: TRBV27
CDR3 protein: CASSWQPLAKNIQYF
CDR3 DNA: TGTGCCAGCAGTTGGCAACCGTTAGCCAAAAACATTCAGTACTTC

D gene: -
clone size: -
J gene: TRBJ2-5
V gene: TRBV12-3/TRBV12-4
CDR3 protein: CASSFAGKRTQYF
CDR3 DNA: TGTGCCAGCAGTTTCGCAGGCAAGAGGACCCAGTACTTC

D gene: -
clone size: many
J gene: TRBJ1-1
V gene: TRBV7-9
CDR3 protein: CASSSNQAFF
CDR3 DNA: TGTGCCAGCAGCTCAAATCAAGCTTTCTTT

D gene: TRBD2
clone size: few
J gene: TRBJ2-7
V gene: TRBV20-1
CDR3 protein: CSAVTSGRVYEQYF
CDR3 DNA: TGCAGTGCCGTTACTAGCGGGAGGGTCTACGAGCAGTACTTC

D gene: TRBD1
clone size: few
J gene: TRBJ1-2
V gene: TRBV6-2/TRBV6-3
CDR3 protein: CASTRQGKDGYTF
CDR3 DNA: TGTGCCAGTACACGACAGGGGAAGGATGGCTACACCTTC

D gene: -
clone size: few
J gene: TRBJ1-5
V gene: TRBV12-3/TRBV12-4
CDR3 protein: CASSVRAANQPQHF
CDR3 DNA: TGTGCCAGCAGCGTTAGGGCCGCTAATCAGCCCCAGCATTTT

D gene: -
clone size: few
J gene: TRBJ1-6
V gene: TRBV6-5
CDR3 protein: CASSYTLYSPLHF
CDR3 DNA: TGTGCCAGCAGTTACACCCTCTATTCACCCCTCCACTTT

D gene: -
clone size: -
J gene: TRBJ2-7
V gene: TRBV27
CDR3 protein: CASNLKFRTIARSSYEQYF
CDR3 DNA: TGTGCCAGCAATCTTAAGTTTCGGACAATAGCGAGGAGCTCCTACGAGCAGTACTTC

D gene: -
clone size: -
J gene: TRBJ2-7
V gene: TRBV9
CDR3 protein: CASSQLGEGYEQYF
CDR3 DNA: TGTGCCAGCAGCCAACTAGGGGAAGGTTACGAGCAGTACTTC

D gene: -
clone size: -
J gene: TRBJ2-6
V gene: TRBV5-1
CDR3 protein: CASMGNNVLTF
CDR3 DNA: TGCGCCAGCATGGGCAACAACGTCCTGACTTTC

D gene: TRBD2
clone size: -
J gene: TRBJ2-1
V gene: TRBV20-1
CDR3 protein: CSARDLAGFTRSSYNEQFF
CDR3 DNA: TGCAGTGCTAGAGACTTAGCGGGGTTCACCAGAAGCTCCTACAATGAGCAGTTCTTC

D gene: -
clone size: -
J gene: TRBJ2-7
V gene: TRBV15
CDR3 protein: CATSRVPGEGNYEQYF
CDR3 DNA: TGTGCCACCAGCAGAGTGCCGGGAGAGGGGAACTACGAGCAGTACTTC

D gene: -
clone size: -
J gene: TRBJ2-1
V gene: TRBV20-1
CDR3 protein: CSARVRSNEQFF
CDR3 DNA: TGCAGTGCTAGAGTTAGGAGCAATGAGCAGTTCTTC

D gene: -
clone size: -
J gene: TRBJ2-7
V gene: TRBV28
CDR3 protein: CASRAASSYEQYF
CDR3 DNA: TGTGCCAGCAGGGCAGCTAGCTCCTACGAGCAGTACTTC

D gene: -
clone size: few
J gene: TRBJ1-1
V gene: TRBV2
CDR3 protein: CASSGRGANTEAFF
CDR3 DNA: TGTGCCAGCTCCGGCCGGGGGGCGAACACTGAAGCTTTCTTT

D gene: -
clone size: few
J gene: TRBJ1-5
V gene: TRBV15
CDR3 protein: CATSRDRENQPQHF
CDR3 DNA: TGTGCCACCAGCAGAGACAGGGAAAATCAGCCCCAGCATTTT

D gene: -
clone size: -
J gene: TRBJ1-2
V gene: TRBV30
CDR3 protein: CAWSVHDFFYGYTF
CDR3 DNA: TGTGCCTGGAGTGTTCACGACTTTTTCTATGGCTACACCTTC